The clone carrying this TCR beta chain has at least ten counts. Its antigen is not known. The sample comes from a study of Graves' ophthalmopathy and Graves' hyperthyroidism. Study observations and caveats: Most thyroid clonotypes with frequency above 0.001 were detected in blood too. Classification of ophthalmopathy versus stable hyperthyroidism by a 13-signature model yielded around 88% sensitivity and around 81% specificity.

Among the hyperthyroidism patients, all were newly diagnosed, aged 18 to 65, with under 2 months' duration. Clinicians diagnosed using symptoms, serum thyroxine, TRAb, thyroid ultrasound and orbital computed tomography. RNA transcripts were the source from which TCR beta CDR3 regions were amplified. Second-round multiplex PCR followed a first-round RT-PCR using HTBI primers. TCRdb reprocessed the multiplex PCR reads with MiXCR, giving one entry per CDR3 protein. The sample shows over a million distinct CDR3 sequences, about two fifths of them seen only once. The ends were cut back, 7 bases at V and 9 bases at J, with 16 bases in the middle. The CDR3 covers 14 residues. The V gene's germline CDR1 is MNHEY and CDR2 SVGAGI.

The receptor's source is an adult man with Graves' hyperthyroidism. This rearrangement joins TRBV6-5 to TRBJ1-6; D may be TRBD1 (6 bases). Sequenced sample: peripheral blood or thyroid tissue (not recorded which). The CDR3 DNA sequence: TGTGCCAGCACCTTAGGACAGAACCGTTCACCCCTCCACTTT. Protein product: CASTLGQNRSPLHF.